This is a list of T cell receptor beta chains from one sample in a study of shared clonotypes between healthy human individuals. Sequenced by immunoSEQ multiplex PCR; TCRdb stores in-frame clones only, minus some. The table has around 2,000,000 clones, roughly 95% seen once. The sample was naive CD4+ T cells sorted from blood. Receptors originate from a man between 18 and 35 years old in good health. Both conserved end residues are part of each CDR3. The D gene is left open where the match is weak. The size field is filled for only some rows; it gives once, few, many or a size class.

clone size	J gene	V gene	D gene	CDR3 DNA	CDR3 protein
-	TRBJ2-7	TRBV12-2	-	TGTGCAAGTCGCCCCAGCTCGGTGGTGGAGCAGTACTTC	CASRPSSVVEQYF
-	TRBJ1-5	TRBV19	-	TGTGCCAGTAGTATCTACGGAATTAATCAGCCCCAGCATTTT	CASSIYGINQPQHF
once	TRBJ1-6	TRBV11-2	TRBD1	TGTGCCAGCAGCTCCGCGGGACAGAATAATTCACCCCTCCACTTT	CASSSAGQNNSPLHF
once	TRBJ1-2	TRBV28	TRBD1	TGTGCCAGCACCACGGGACAGGGATATGGCTACACCTTC	CASTTGQGYGYTF
-	TRBJ2-1	TRBV6-1	-	TGTGCCAGCAGTGAAGAACCGGGGTACAATGAGCAGTTCTTC	CASSEEPGYNEQFF
-	TRBJ1-4	TRBV5-1	-	TGCGCCAGCAGCTTGGAGTTCGGGTTTGGTGAAAAACTGTTTTTT	CASSLEFGFGEKLFF
-	TRBJ2-7	TRBV28	-	TGTGCCAGCACTCTCCCGAGCAGTTCCTACGAGCAGTACTTC	CASTLPSSSYEQYF
-	TRBJ2-2	TRBV9	-	TGTGCCAGCAGCGCGGGACTCGAACCCGGGGAGCTGTTTTTT	CASSAGLEPGELFF
-	TRBJ1-2	TRBV10-3	TRBD1	TGTGCCATCAGTGAGGACAGGGGGTCCTATGGCTACACCTTC	CAISEDRGSYGYTF
-	TRBJ2-7	TRBV4-3	TRBD2	TGCGCCCAGAGAGGAGCGGGAGGGCCCGGCGAGCAGTACTTC	CAQRGAGGPGEQYF
-	TRBJ2-1	TRBV10-3	TRBD1	TGTTGCTCAGCCCCTCCCCTTGCAGGGACAGAGTCCTACAATGAGCAGTTCTTC	CCSAPPLAGTESYNEQFF
few	TRBJ1-2	TRBV6-5	-	TGTGCCAGCAGTGATCTTTATGGCTACACCTTC	CASSDLYGYTF
-	TRBJ2-3	TRBV7-9	-	TGTGCCAGCAGCTCCCCTTTTCACACAGATACGCAGTATTTT	CASSSPFHTDTQYF
-	TRBJ1-4	TRBV30	-	TGTGCCTGGACCCTGGGTCACGGGGGAACTAATGAAAAACTGTTTTTT	CAWTLGHGGTNEKLFF
-	TRBJ1-6	TRBV7-2	-	TGTGCCAGCAGCTTTCTCGAAACAGGGCCTTCACCCCTCCACTTT	CASSFLETGPSPLHF
-	TRBJ2-7	TRBV11-2	-	TGTGCCAGCAGCCGCCCCGGGACTCAGAGCTACGAGCAGTACTTC	CASSRPGTQSYEQYF
-	TRBJ1-6	TRBV11-2	TRBD1	TGTGCCAGCAGCTTAAGGTTTGACAGGGTAAATTCACCCCTCCACTTT	CASSLRFDRVNSPLHF
once	TRBJ2-4	TRBV7-9	-	TGTGCCAGCAGCTCCTACGGACAGAAAAACATTCAGTACTTC	CASSSYGQKNIQYF
-	TRBJ2-3	TRBV30	-	TGTGCCTGGATCCAAGGGAATACGCAGTATTTT	CAWIQGNTQYF
-	TRBJ1-2	TRBV6-5	TRBD1	TGTGCCAGCAGTTACTCGGGACAGGGGAGGTTCTACACCTTC	CASSYSGQGRFYTF
once	TRBJ2-2	TRBV15	-	TGTGCCACCAGCAGGGTCACCGGGGAGCTGTTTTTT	CATSRVTGELFF
-	TRBJ2-7	TRBV28	-	TGTGCCAGCAGTTTCCAATCGACAGGCCCTAACCCCTCCTACGAGCAGTACTTC	CASSFQSTGPNPSYEQYF
-	TRBJ1-1	TRBV6-1	-	TGTGCCAGCAGTGAAGCGCGGGGAGTGGGGGCGCGGGGCACTGAAGCTTTCTTT	CASSEARGVGARGTEAFF
-	TRBJ2-5	TRBV7-2	-	TGTGCCAGCAGCTCCGGACGTACGGAGACCCAGTACTTC	CASSSGRTETQYF
once	TRBJ1-2	TRBV18	-	TGTGCCAGCTCACCCTCCTCAGGGTCCAGTGGCTACACCTTC	CASSPSSGSSGYTF
-	TRBJ1-4	TRBV5-1	-	TGCGCCAGCAGCTTGGCAGGTCCACAGAGTAATGAAAAACTGTTTTTT	CASSLAGPQSNEKLFF
-	TRBJ2-7	TRBV7-2	TRBD2	TGTGCCAGCAGCTTAAAAACGGGAGGGCCCTACGAGCAGTACTTC	CASSLKTGGPYEQYF
-	TRBJ1-6	TRBV6-1	TRBD1	TGTGCCAGCGGACAGGGCGGTTCACCCCTCCACTTT	CASGQGGSPLHF
-	TRBJ2-3	TRBV6-5	-	TGTGCCAGCAGTGGGGCCTGGGAACGGGGTAATACGCAGTATTTT	CASSGAWERGNTQYF
-	TRBJ1-1	TRBV5-5	-	TGTGCCAGCAGCCATTTTAACTCTGAAGCTTTCTTT	CASSHFNSEAFF
few	TRBJ2-7	TRBV28	-	TGTGCCAGCAGTTTAGGGATTACGGATTCCTACGAGCAGTACTTC	CASSLGITDSYEQYF
-	TRBJ2-1	TRBV29-1	-	TGCAGCGTTGAAAGCCCAGGCTCCTACAATGAGCAGTTCTTC	CSVESPGSYNEQFF
-	TRBJ1-2	TRBV27	-	TGTGCCAGCAGTTTATACCCCGGAACCTATGGCTACACCTTC	CASSLYPGTYGYTF
-	TRBJ1-6	TRBV27	-	TGTGCCAGCAGTTTCGGTCCCGATTCACCCCTCCACTTT	CASSFGPDSPLHF
-	TRBJ1-1	TRBV7-9	-	TGTGCCAGCAGCTTAGAGTTGGGCCCGAGATTTTTT	CASSLELGPRFF
-	TRBJ2-2	TRBV29-1	-	TGCAGCGTTGAAGTCGGGTCGGGAACCGGGGAGCTGTTTTTT	CSVEVGSGTGELFF
-	TRBJ2-5	TRBV11-2	TRBD2	TGTGCCAGCAGCTTAGGGACGGGAGGAGAGACCCAGTACTTC	CASSLGTGGETQYF
once	TRBJ2-1	TRBV30	TRBD1	TGTGCCTGGAGGGGACAGGGGGCTTCGGAGCAGTTCTTC	CAWRGQGASEQFF
-	TRBJ2-3	TRBV5-8	-	TGTGCCAGCAGCTGGGCTGCGAGGGGGACGCAGTATTTT	CASSWAARGTQYF
-	TRBJ1-4	TRBV6-1	TRBD1	TGTGCCAGCAGAGAGGACAGGTTATATGAAAAACTGTTTTTT	CASREDRLYEKLFF
-	TRBJ2-3	TRBV25-1	-	TGTGCCAGCAGCCCGGGACGGAAAAGCACAGATACGCAGTATTTT	CASSPGRKSTDTQYF